Detailed here is one TCR beta chain. No antigen is known for it. Per-base qualities were not stored, and no clone one base away is much larger. This specimen belongs to a study of shared clonotypes between healthy human individuals (dated by TCRdb to 2018 to 2020). Background on the whole study: The cohort included a few men and a couple of women between 18 and 49 years of age. For each donor, CD4 naive and CD4 memory were each run on three plates, CD8 naive on two plates, and CD8 memory on one plate. Blood TCR repertoires of 5 or 6 healthy adults were deeply sequenced to estimate repertoire size and the extent of clonotype sharing between individuals. Different laboratories and diverse techniques were used to prepare libraries and sequence TCR repertoires, to increase sequencing depth and limit assay-specific biases. Per donor, leukapheresis produced somewhere between about 0.8 and 9.5 billion PBMCs.

Paper-wide results and their limitations: Across a handful of donors, 4.5% to 6.5% of naive CD4, roughly 3.5% of naive CD8, about 2.3% of memory CD4, and over 0.35% of memory CD8 clonotypes were shared. Sampling was restricted to blood, and TCR repertoires in tissues likely differ from the TCR repertoires found in blood. Pairwise subsampling led to the expectation that sequencing depth would affect the degree of clonotype sharing among donors. Compared with non-shared clonotypes, the clonotypes found in all four sorted-subset donors had higher generation probabilities. Even with the large sequencing depth, rarefaction of the sorted-subset datasets indicated that sequencing was incomplete. Estimated clonotype richness was generally larger for naive than for memory subsets. The small number of donors limited the genetic and exposure-history diversity represented.

Using the deep immunoSEQ assay, TCR CDR3 regions were amplified from genomic DNA by multiplex PCR. For each cell subset, the extracted genomic DNA was distributed evenly across all wells of several immunoSEQ 96-well plates, and each plate served as one replicate. For sorted subsets, each replicate PCR was loaded with around 200 ng genomic DNA, equivalent to 32,000 or so T cell genomes. Purified libraries were measured with a Qubit 3.0 fluorometer, size-checked on a Bioanalyzer 2100, and measured again with the KAPA Library Quantification kit. Every immunoSEQ 96-well plate was sequenced on a separate single-read 150-cycle Illumina NextSeq 550 flow cell. Under the source paper's analysis protocol: The immunoSEQ output contained only junctional sequences without quality scores, so filtering could not match that applied to full-length reads. To assign V/J genes and CDR3, sequences were annotated against IMGT germline references using PyIR, a Python wrapper for IgBLAST v1.9. Reads with weak V/J assignments (E-value above 1e-6), missing CDR3, stop codons, out-of-frame junctions, or ambiguous translated residues were removed. A V3J clonotype was defined by an identical inferred V gene, J gene, and CDR3 amino acid sequence. Percentage overlap between repertoires was computed as shared unique clonotypes divided by the size of the smaller repertoire. RTK rarefaction, the Chao1 estimator, and Recon v2.1 estimates of unobserved clonotypes were used to assess repertoire richness. Generation probabilities for all TCRbeta clonotypes obtained by the gDNA method from a handful of donors were computed using OLGA. TCRdb provides this immuneACCESS table in a form limited to in-frame rearrangements. Some clones are lacking; in checked studies, under half of them reflect an unresolved V gene, and why the rest are absent is not known. From that table come the V and J calls and clone size; the DNA was used to work out D and trimming. This sample has about 580,000 clones in its table, and 95% to 98% of those were observed once. The ten largest clones add up to 0.3% of the sample.

CD8 naive samples were obtained by positive selection for CCR7 among CD45RO-negative cells, yielding a CD45RA+CCR7+ population from which TemRA cells were excluded. Donors were healthy HIV-negative adults with no recently reported acute infections or vaccinations. All donors were Caucasian adults living in Nashville, Tennessee, USA. After blood collection by leukapheresis, PBMCs were isolated using Ficoll-Histopaque density gradient centrifugation and then cryopreserved in the vapor phase of liquid nitrogen. Purity and quantity of every magnetically sorted T cell population were checked by analytical flow cytometry. Genomic DNA was isolated from each sorted fraction and quantified by UV absorbance on a Nanodrop 2000c. The CDR3 starts with the cysteine, ends with the phenylalanine, and has 19 residues. The CDR3 DNA has 57 bases and is translated from base 1.

The chain links TRBV21-1 with TRBJ1-2; the table's D call of TRBD1 was not tested on the DNA. TRBV21-1 is assigned pseudogene status. Sequences were obtained from naive CD8+ T cells sorted from blood. The cell subset or site label corresponds to: CD45RA+CCR7+. The sequence derives from a man younger than 40 in good health. The encoded CDR3 is CASSNSILPPGGYDYGYTF. The bases read TGTGCCAGCAGCAATTCGATCCTGCCGCCAGGGGGCTATGACTATGGCTACACCTTC.